This record looks at one T cell receptor (beta chain) sequence and its context. This clonotype came up a few times. The specificity of this receptor is unknown. Within one base of it there is no much larger clone, and no base qualities were kept. The TCR beta CDR3 regions were amplified from RNA transcripts. The first round of RT-PCR for the TCR CDR3 was performed with the HTBI primer set and the Qiagen OneStep RT-PCR kit. Libraries were constructed in a second round of multiplex PCR, after which size selection and purification were performed. Sequencing of the libraries was done on an Illumina HiSeq2000 using paired-end 100 bp reads. Processing in the source paper ran as follows. Raw data were processed with SOAPnuke, discarding reads with adapters, uncalled bases, mean Phred below 15, or no exact constant-primer or identifier match. COPE v1.2.5 was used to merge the high-quality paired reads, and each unique nucleotide sequence was defined as a clonotype. MiTCR v1.1 was used to align clonotypes to the IMGT TRBV, TRBD and TRBJ reference segments. Analysis was restricted to V-J combinations with a frequency above 0.0001, which covered approximately 99% of repertoires. The TCS score was defined as F50 (clonal expansion) divided by E x V (chaos), with BLOSUM62-based TCRdist calculated between CDR3 peptides within each V-J. Welch's t-statistics and random forest reduced some 510 V-J features to 13, which were used in a naive Bayes classifier (R e1071). TCRdb took the public reads, trimmed them with fastp at Q25, ran MiXCR for clone calling and kept in-frame beta chains. Each CDR3 protein gets just one entry, which takes the most common genes and DNA from the rows behind it. The V and J calls shown here were made by TCRdb, not taken from the authors' results. The sample table records roughly 200,000 distinct CDR3 sequences; about 16% of these occur just once. The top ten clonotypes cover just under 45% of the sample.

These data belong to a study of T cells in Graves' hyperthyroidism and ophthalmopathy (dated by TCRdb to between 2018 and 2020). With regard to the full study: Peripheral blood was collected at initial diagnosis, before any treatment. After sampling, hyperthyroidism patients received methimazole starting at 30 mg daily, and ophthalmopathy patients received high-dose intravenous methylprednisolone. The approximately 100 discovery patients were randomly divided into training and test sets at a 7:3 ratio. Prospective prediction of ophthalmopathy was tested in an independent validation cohort consisting of some 19 hyperthyroidism patients and around 16 patients who later progressed to ophthalmopathy. TCR V-J signatures able to tell the groups apart were searched for in a discovery cohort of about a hundred patients, of whom over 40 had Graves' ophthalmopathy and about 60 had stable Graves' hyperthyroidism. According to the paper, TCR Vbeta CDR3 sequencing was carried out on over 130 peripheral blood samples, which came from fewer than 50 ophthalmopathy, around 75 hyperthyroidism and about 17 progressor patients. In addition, the study compared T-cell repertoires in thyroid tissue and in blood from a handful of Graves' hyperthyroidism patients.

The research as a whole found: No statistical method was used to set the sample size in advance, and investigators knew the group allocation. Most expanded thyroid clonotypes (frequency above 0.001) were also detected in blood, suggesting blood repertoires may reflect thyroid immune responses. In cross-validation, a model built on a 13 V-J signature told ophthalmopathy apart from stable hyperthyroidism with approximately 90% sensitivity and roughly 81% specificity, and in testing the same model reached 80%/75%. In validation, the model predicted progression to ophthalmopathy a median of around 6.5 months before onset, with about 70% sensitivity and about 72% specificity.

V is clipped by 2 bases and J by 2 bases, and the sequence between their germline boundaries is 13 bases long. Based on the germline V gene (reference sequence), the CDR1 and CDR2 sequences are GTSNPN and SVGIG. From the cysteine up to the phenylalanine, the CDR3 has a length of 15 residues. Of all the DNA, just the CDR3 is kept, 45 bases in frame from base 1. Stable Graves' hyperthyroidism was defined as the absence of progression to ophthalmopathy over 18 months of follow-up. Hyperthyroidism patients were newly diagnosed, with disease duration under 2 months, and aged 18 to 65 years. Exclusion was applied to patients with uncontrolled infections, other autoimmune diseases, pregnancy or lactation. Diagnoses were established on the basis of clinical symptoms, serum thyroxine and TRAb, thyroid ultrasound, and orbital computed tomography. PBMCs were isolated from 8 to 10 ml of fresh peripheral blood by Ficoll-Paque density gradient centrifugation. Total RNA was extracted with Trizol reagent, and quality was checked on an Agilent 2100 Bioanalyzer.

The chain couples TRBV30 to TRBJ2-1; the D element could tentatively be TRBD1 or TRBD2, as 5 bases agree for each. This receptor was obtained from a man in his forties with Graves' hyperthyroidism. Sample: blood. The CDR3 loop reads CAWSTGTRAYNEQFF. The DNA reads TGTGCCTGGAGTACCGGGACCAGGGCCTACAATGAGCAGTTCTTC. With the rest looked up from the reference TRBV30 and TRBJ2-1 genes rather than sequenced, the full variable domain is SQTIHQWPATLVQPVGSPLSLECTVEGTSNPNLYWYRQAAGRGLQLLFYSVGIGQISSEVPQNLSASRPQDRQFILSSKKLLLSDSGFYLCAWSTGTRAYNEQFFGPGTRLTVL.